The 24 T cell receptor beta chains in this list originate from one sample, sequenced in a study of CD8 T cells in Susac syndrome. RNA amounts of roughly 0.45 to 1 ug underwent reverse transcription with random hexamers. TCRdb re-called the immunoSEQ multiplex PCR reads with MiXCR, one entry per CDR3 protein. The data contain fewer than 300,000 distinct CDR3 sequences, 70% to 90% of them singletons. The sequencing input was CD8+ T cells from PBMCs. Source of these receptors: a human donor with multiple sclerosis.

Worth noting for this clonotype: An end of the junction does not agree with germline; a read error may underlie this. The chain has TRBV29-1 and TRBJ2-1, with 11 nucleotides matching TRBD2. Germline CDR1 SQVTM, CDR2 ANQGSEA. The CDR3 totals 16 residues. The DNA for the CDR3 is TGCAGCGTTGAAGAAGGCACTAGCGGGAGATTCTACGAGCAGTGCTTC. This translates into CSVEEGTSGRFYEQCF.

This chain uses TRBV28 with TRBJ2-3, with D perhaps TRBD2 (6 bases). The CDR3 runs 16 residues. Germline lookup yields CDR1 MDHEN and CDR2 SYDVKM. The ends were cut back, 5 bases at V and 3 bases at J, with 18 bases in the middle. The CDR3 is CASSEGGPLGTDTQYF. As DNA, the CDR3 is TGTGCCAGCAGTGAAGGAGGGCCTTTGGGGACAGATACGCAGTATTTT.

Only one count was recorded for this clonotype. This chain joins TRBV28 and TRBJ2-3; D is unclear. Trimming removed 5 bases from V and 5 bases from J, with 14 bases in between. The CDR3 has 14 residues. The germline V gene encodes CDR1 MDHEN and CDR2 SYDVKM. This chain's CDR3 is CASSPTRLRDTQYF. DNA for the CDR3: TGTGCCAGCAGTCCGACCCGTCTAAGAGATACGCAGTATTTT.

The chain couples TRBV29-1 to TRBJ2-1; D call uncertain. The CDR3 extends over 16 amino acids. V dropped 1 base and J dropped 4 bases, with 17 bases sitting between them. Looked up from germline, CDR1 is SQVTM and CDR2 is ANQGSEA. The CDR3 sequence: CSVEGSPARSYNEQFF. The DNA for the CDR3 is TGCAGCGTTGAAGGTTCCCCGGCCAGGAGTTACAATGAGCAGTTCTTC.

Note on this clonotype: Germline and junction disagree at one end, which may indicate a read error. V usage is TRBV20-1 and J usage is TRBJ2-2; 14 nucleotides agree with TRBD2. Germline CDR1 DFQATT, CDR2 SNEGSKA (reference sequence). The CDR3 loop spans 16 amino acids. CDR3 bases: TGCAATGCTCAGACTAGCGGGAGGGAATCCACCGGGGAGCTGTTTTTT. Protein: CNAQTSGRESTGELFF.

This rearrangement joins TRBV7-9 to TRBJ2-7; 10 bases match TRBD1. The CDR3 length is 14 residues. In germline, CDR1 is SEHNR, CDR2 FQNEAQ (reference sequence). The V gene end was trimmed by 5 bases and the J gene end by 3 bases; junction bases not matched to a gene: 4. CDR3 sequence reads: CASSHRDRGYEQYF. The CDR3 DNA reads TGTGCCAGCAGCCACCGGGACAGGGGCTACGAGCAGTACTTC.

This chain links TRBV28 with TRBJ1-2; D gene unclear. With 2 bases removed from V and 2 bases from J, the gap between germline ends came to 6 bases. Germline CDR1 and CDR2: MDHEN and SYDVKM. The CDR3 runs 13 residues. The CDR3 is CASSLRGNYGYTF. CDR3 bases: TGTGCCAGCAGTTTACGAGGGAACTATGGCTACACCTTC.

The chain recombines TRBV15 with TRBJ2-5, with 7 bases fitting TRBD2. The trim removed 2 bases at V and 3 bases at J, leaving 12 bases unmatched. The CDR3 runs to 17 residues. Per germline, CDR1 LNHNV and CDR2 YYDKDF (reference sequence). CDR3 loop: CATSRTPRTSSKETQYF. For the CDR3, the DNA is TGTGCCACCAGCAGAACACCTAGGACTAGTAGTAAAGAGACCCAGTACTTC.

The chain joins TRBV27 to TRBJ2-1; 7 nucleotides align to TRBD1. Looked up from germline, CDR1 is MNHEY and CDR2 is SMNVEV (reference sequence). The junction had 9 bases not matched to a gene; V was cut back by 5 bases and J by 8 bases. CDR3 length equals 14 residues. In DNA, the CDR3 is TGTGCCAGCAGTCACAGGGGAAGTGTGTATGAGCAGTTCTTC. Protein sequence: CASSHRGSVYEQFF.

The rearrangement joins TRBV19 to TRBJ2-5; D uncertain. This CDR3 spans 13 amino acids. V dropped 5 bases and J dropped 4 bases, with 11 bases sitting between them. The germline V gene has CDR1 LNHDA and CDR2 SQIVND (reference sequence). The CDR3 nucleotides are TGTGCCAGTAGTCCGGCGGCTCGAGAGACCCAGTACTTC. Translating it yields CASSPAARETQYF.

This chain joins TRBV27 and TRBJ2-3; D is ambiguous. Trimming removed 3 bases at V and 1 base at J, with 8 bases between. CDR3 length: 14 residues. Germline V gene sequence: CDR1 MNHEY, CDR2 SMNVEV (reference sequence). Here the CDR3 reads CASSFAARTDTQYF. The DNA for the CDR3 is TGTGCCAGCAGTTTCGCAGCCCGCACAGATACGCAGTATTTT.

The chain recombines TRBV5-5 with TRBJ1-2; 8 nucleotides match TRBD1. The CDR3 has 15 amino acids. The germline CDR1 and CDR2 sequences are SGHKS and YYEKEE (reference sequence). V lost 0 bases to trimming and J lost 6 bases; unmatched junction nucleotides: 7. This chain's CDR3 is CASSLGQGAPHGYTF. CDR3 coding DNA: TGTGCCAGCAGCTTGGGGCAGGGGGCGCCCCATGGCTACACCTTC.

This chain connects TRBV4-1 to TRBJ1-5; perhaps TRBD1 as D (5 bases). Per the germline V gene, CDR1 is MGHRA and CDR2 is YSYEKL. The length of the CDR3 is 17 residues. V was clipped by 2 bases and J by 1 base, with 15 bases between them. The CDR3 sequence is CASSQRTTVLSNQPQHF. The CDR3 bases are TGCGCCAGCAGCCAACGAACGACAGTACTAAGCAATCAGCCCCAGCATTTT.

This clonotype was recorded only once. The chain couples TRBV27 to TRBJ1-6; D is undetermined. The CDR3 loop spans 17 amino acids. Between the trimmed V and J ends, which lost 5 bases and 0 bases, there was a span of 14 bases. Germline V gene lookup returns CDR1 MNHEY and CDR2 SMNVEV (reference sequence). CDR3 in amino acids: CASSADTGSSYNSPLHF. The CDR3 DNA sequence: TGTGCCAGCAGTGCTGACACGGGGAGCTCCTATAATTCACCCCTCCACTTT.

The chain couples TRBV12-3 or TRBV12-4 to TRBJ2-1, with 8 bases that match TRBD2. The CDR3 has 13 amino acids. V dropped 8 bases and J dropped 5; count of bases not matched to a gene: 5. The CDR3 DNA sequence: TGTGCCAGCCTTAGCGGGACCCACAATGAGCAGTTCTTC. This gives the protein CASLSGTHNEQFF.

This clonotype has a single count. The V gene is TRBV5-4, the J gene TRBJ2-7; D unresolved. V shed 2 bases and J shed 3 bases, with 9 bases lying between them. Germline V gene sequence: CDR1 SGHNT, CDR2 YYREEE (reference sequence). CDR3 size: 13 residues. Written as DNA, the CDR3 is TGTGCCAGCAGCTTTAACCCAAGCTACGAGCAGTACTTC. Translation: CASSFNPSYEQYF.

The gene calls are TRBV9 and TRBJ1-1; no reliable D call. V was trimmed by 5 bases and J by 0 bases, leaving 14 bases between them. The CDR3 spans 15 residues. CDR1 is SGDLS and CDR2 is YYNGEE in the germline V gene. The CDR3, as DNA: TGTGCCAGCAGGCGTGTGGCAGTCATGAACACTGAAGCTTTCTTT. It translates to CASRRVAVMNTEAFF.

In its sample, this clonotype was seen once. V usage is TRBV28 and J usage is TRBJ2-3, with a weak D call TRBD1 (6 bases). Germline V CDR1 and CDR2: MDHEN, SYDVKM. Trimming cost V 6 bases and J 6 bases, with 22 bases left between them. The CDR3 has 16 residues. CDR3 nucleotide sequence: TGTGCCAGCAGCACACAGGGAGTTCACCCCCGGGATACGCAGTATTTT. This gives the protein CASSTQGVHPRDTQYF.

V usage is TRBV25-1 and J usage is TRBJ2-5; 10 bases align to TRBD2. The CDR3 runs 17 residues. CDR1 is MGHDK and CDR2 is SYGVNS in the germline V gene. Trimming took 4 bases from V and 5 from J; bases not matched to a gene: 13. The CDR3 spells CASSGLAGDWVRETQYF. CDR3 bases: TGTGCCAGCAGTGGGCTAGCGGGAGATTGGGTTAGGGAGACCCAGTACTTC.

The J gene is TRBJ2-3, the V gene TRBV5-4; 7 nucleotides match TRBD1. CDR3 size: 16 residues. Germline CDR1 and CDR2: SGHNT and YYREEE (reference sequence). V was pared by 0 bases and J by 3 bases, with 7 bases of the junction left unmatched. Here the CDR3 reads CASSLGQGLGTDTQYF. CDR3 bases: TGTGCCAGCAGCTTGGGACAGGGTCTTGGTACAGATACGCAGTATTTT.

This chain links TRBV3-1 with TRBJ2-2; either TRBD1 or TRBD2 may supply D (5 bases each). The CDR3 covers 14 residues. From germline, CDR1 is LGHDT and CDR2 YNNKEL (reference sequence). The V and J ends lost 5 bases and 3 bases respectively, with 10 bases between them. The CDR3 spells CASSSVGDTGELFF. DNA of the CDR3: TGTGCCAGCAGCTCGGTGGGGGACACCGGGGAGCTGTTTTTT.

The rearrangement uses TRBV2 and TRBJ2-1, with 12 bases aligning to TRBD1. CDR3 size: 15 residues. V was pared by 7 bases and J by 6 bases, with 7 bases of the junction left unmatched. Germline CDR1 reads SNHLY; CDR2 reads FYNNEI. CDR3 in DNA: TGTGCCAGCACCGACAGGGACAGGGGGCTCAATGAGCAGTTCTTC. The encoded protein is CASTDRDRGLNEQFF.

The chain has TRBV27 and TRBJ2-7; TRBD1 might be the D (7 bases). The germline V and J ends were trimmed by 3 bases and 4 bases, with 13 bases remaining between them. Germline assignment: CDR1 MNHEY and CDR2 SMNVEV (reference sequence). This CDR3 spans 14 amino acids. CDR3 sequence: CASSFGGGTYEQYF. In DNA form, the CDR3 reads TGTGCCAGCAGTTTCGGAGGGGGCACATACGAGCAGTACTTC.

The V and J genes are TRBV12-3 or TRBV12-4 and TRBJ2-1; no clear D gene. The V end lost 6 bases, the J end lost 8 bases, and 5 bases lay between the germline ends. The length of the CDR3 is 10 residues. As DNA, the CDR3 is TGTGCCAGCAGGTCGGATGAGCAGTTCTTC. Its protein is CASRSDEQFF.